Below, one T cell receptor beta chain is given with its context. The data are from a study of chemoradiotherapy in HPV16-positive cancers. This CDR3 region has 14 residues. Germline lookup yields CDR1 SGHRS and CDR2 YFSETQ. V was pared by 5 bases and J by 8 bases, with 12 bases of the junction left unmatched. This table comes from immunoSEQ multiplex PCR, and its TCRdb copy is limited to in-frame clones, with some not included. The sample gives 1,900 or so clones, about 90% of which show up once; roughly 10% is in the top ten. Repertoires were sampled repeatedly during chemoradiotherapy. This TCR was sampled from a human donor with HPV-associated anogenital cancer. Sequences were derived from tumor tissue, sampled from a patient who underwent chemoradiotherapy. The rearrangement joins TRBV5-1 to TRBJ1-2; 7 nucleotides line up with TRBD1. The CDR3 DNA follows: TGCGCCAGCAGTTCTCAGGGACAGACGAGCGGCTACACCTTC. Its protein product is CASSSQGQTSGYTF.